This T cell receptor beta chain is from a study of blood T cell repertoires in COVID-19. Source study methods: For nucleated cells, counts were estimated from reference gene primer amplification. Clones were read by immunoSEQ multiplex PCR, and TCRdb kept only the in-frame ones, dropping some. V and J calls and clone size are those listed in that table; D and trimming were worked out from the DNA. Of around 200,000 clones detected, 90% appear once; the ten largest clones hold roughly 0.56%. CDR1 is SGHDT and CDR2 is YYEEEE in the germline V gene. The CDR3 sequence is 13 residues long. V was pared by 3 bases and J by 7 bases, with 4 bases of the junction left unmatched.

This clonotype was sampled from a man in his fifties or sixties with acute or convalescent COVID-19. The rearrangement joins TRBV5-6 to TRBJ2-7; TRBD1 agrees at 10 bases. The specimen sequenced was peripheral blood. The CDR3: CASSWDRGREQYF. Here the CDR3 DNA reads TGTGCCAGCAGCTGGGACAGGGGCCGAGAGCAGTACTTC.